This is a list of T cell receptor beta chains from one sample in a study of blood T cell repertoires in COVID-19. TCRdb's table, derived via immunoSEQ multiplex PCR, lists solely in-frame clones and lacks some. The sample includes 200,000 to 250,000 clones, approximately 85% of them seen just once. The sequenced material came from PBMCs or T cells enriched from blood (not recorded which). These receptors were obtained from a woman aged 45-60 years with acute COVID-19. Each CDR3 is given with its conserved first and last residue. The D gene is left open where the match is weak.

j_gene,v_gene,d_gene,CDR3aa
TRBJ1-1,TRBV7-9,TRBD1,CASSERTGSTEAFF
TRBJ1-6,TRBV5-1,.,CASSSSGRGSNSPLHF
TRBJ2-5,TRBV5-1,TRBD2,CASSDLGGGGLGTQYF
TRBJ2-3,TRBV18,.,CASSPPGHFKSSTDTQYF
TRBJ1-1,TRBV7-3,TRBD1,CASSSTGGGGSTEAFF
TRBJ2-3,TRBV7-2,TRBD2,CASSHGTSGGAGSADTQYF
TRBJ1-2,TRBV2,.,CASTPRALGGYGYTF
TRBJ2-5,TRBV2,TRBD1,CASRVTGSWETQYF
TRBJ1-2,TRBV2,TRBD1,CARARQGDGYTF
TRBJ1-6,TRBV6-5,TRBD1,CASSYSKGATGSPLHF
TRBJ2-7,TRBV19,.,CASSIMTDYEQYF
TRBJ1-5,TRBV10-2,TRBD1,CASSGTGGFWQPQHF
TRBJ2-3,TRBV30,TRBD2,CAWTSGGQDTQYF
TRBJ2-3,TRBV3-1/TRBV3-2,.,CASSQEPRTDTQYF
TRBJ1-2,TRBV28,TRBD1,CARSLGGGQVYGYTF
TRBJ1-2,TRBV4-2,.,CASSQDVARGSIDTF
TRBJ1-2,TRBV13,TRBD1,CASNERDSRNYGYTF
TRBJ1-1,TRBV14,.,CASSQLGRNTEAFF
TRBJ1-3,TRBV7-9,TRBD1,CASSSPLGQGASGNTIYF
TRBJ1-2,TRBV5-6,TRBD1,CASSFTGTGSNYGYTF
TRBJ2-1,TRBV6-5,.,CASTLIGTPDNEQFF
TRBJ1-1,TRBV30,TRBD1,CAWSVQGAVTEAFF
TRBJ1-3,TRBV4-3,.,CASSQEPPGLAGNTIYF
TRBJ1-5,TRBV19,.,CASSQTAYSNQPQHF
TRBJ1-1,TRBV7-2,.,CASSLDPAGATEAFF
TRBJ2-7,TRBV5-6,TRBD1,CASSLGQGPEQYF
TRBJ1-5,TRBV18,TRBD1,CASSSGQEARPQHF
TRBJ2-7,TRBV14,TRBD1,CASSPRPGTGGFYEQYF
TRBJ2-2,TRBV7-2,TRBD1,CASSSSQGAIGELFF
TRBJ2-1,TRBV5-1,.,CASSLEGNYNEQFF
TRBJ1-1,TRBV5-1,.,CASSFQGPNTEAFF
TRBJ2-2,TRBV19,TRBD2,CASSRWGIGGDTGELFF
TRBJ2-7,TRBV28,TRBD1,CASSPADRGYEQYF
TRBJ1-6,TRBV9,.,CASSVEAGAGSPLHF
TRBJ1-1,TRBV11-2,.,CASSPNRDTEAFF
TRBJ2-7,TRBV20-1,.,CSAREGTLQYF
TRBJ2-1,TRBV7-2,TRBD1,CASSFRTGQGDNEQFF
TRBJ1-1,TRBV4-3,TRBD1,CASSQVGQAAFF
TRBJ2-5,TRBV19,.,CASSIGVLGGAGETQYF
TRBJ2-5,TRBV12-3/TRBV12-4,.,CASSFTEETQYF
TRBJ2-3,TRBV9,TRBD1,CASSGHRGSTDTQYF
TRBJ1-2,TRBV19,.,CASSPGLYGYTF
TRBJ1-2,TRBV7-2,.,CASRGGARNYGYTF
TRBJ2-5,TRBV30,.,CAWGPQETQYF
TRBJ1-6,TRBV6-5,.,CASSHLGGGNSPLHF
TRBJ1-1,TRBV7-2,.,CASRENGLGTEAFF
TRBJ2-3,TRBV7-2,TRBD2,CASRGGGSQGTQYF
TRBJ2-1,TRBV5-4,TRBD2,CASSLVLRGVAEQFF
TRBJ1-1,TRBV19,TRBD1,CASIPRTGEAFF
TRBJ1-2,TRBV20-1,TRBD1,CSASDRVGYGYTF
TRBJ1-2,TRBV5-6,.,CASSLGHGGPEYGYTF
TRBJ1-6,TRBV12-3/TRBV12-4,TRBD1,CASQQGAGSPLHF
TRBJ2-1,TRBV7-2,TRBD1,CASSLAGTGVPSYNEQFF